Listed below are T cell receptor beta chains from one sample, sequenced in a study of blood T cell repertoires in COVID-19. The protocol was immunoSEQ multiplex PCR, while the TCRdb copy is restricted to in-frame clones and leaves out a portion. There are about 190,000 clones in the sample; 86% occur only once, and approximately 23% lies in the top ten. The sequencing input was PBMCs or T cells enriched from blood (not recorded which). The origin of the receptors is a woman between 35 and 50 years old in a cohort exposed to, infected with or recovered from COVID-19 (not recorded which). Both conserved end residues are part of each CDR3. D genes are given only for firm matches. Clone size is stated in some rows and not others, as once, few, many or a class when expanded.

TRBJ2-7 | . | TRBV30 | TRBD1 | CAFTGGYTYEQYF | TGTGCCTTCACAGGGGGCTATACCTACGAGCAGTACTTC
TRBJ2-1 | . | TRBV12-2 | . | CASRHGLAGDNEQFF | TGTGCAAGTCGTCACGGACTAGCGGGGGACAATGAGCAGTTCTTC
TRBJ2-3 | . | TRBV6-6 | . | CASSPLVPILYTDTQYF | TGTGCCAGCAGTCCTTTGGTCCCGATTCTATACACAGATACGCAGTATTTT
TRBJ1-4 | . | TRBV11-2 | . | CASSFSGASEKLFF | TGTGCCAGCAGCTTTTCAGGGGCTAGTGAAAAACTGTTTTTT
TRBJ2-7 | . | TRBV13 | . | CASSSRQVPDEQYF | TGTGCCAGCAGCTCCCGACAGGTTCCCGACGAGCAGTACTTC
TRBJ1-2 | . | TRBV11-2 | . | CASSPTQGLVWNYGYTF | TGTGCCAGCAGTCCCACCCAGGGTTTAGTATGGAACTATGGCTACACCTTC
TRBJ1-1 | once | TRBV6-4 | . | CASKRNGGVLSTEAFF | TGTGCCAGCAAGAGGAACGGGGGGGTTCTTTCCACTGAAGCTTTCTTT
TRBJ2-7 | . | TRBV27 | . | CASSHQGRVEQYF | TGTGCCAGCAGTCACCAAGGCAGGGTCGAGCAGTACTTC
TRBJ2-5 | . | TRBV5-8 | TRBD1 | CASSPRTGGGQETQYF | TGTGCCAGCAGCCCTCGGACAGGGGGCGGGCAAGAGACCCAGTACTTC
TRBJ1-5 | . | TRBV3-1/TRBV3-2 | . | CASSQGRGHQPQHF | TGTGCCAGCAGCCAAGGAAGGGGTCATCAGCCCCAGCATTTT
TRBJ2-7 | . | TRBV20-1 | TRBD1 | CSASSGGGGEQYF | TGCAGTGCTAGTTCAGGGGGCGGCGGCGAGCAGTACTTC
TRBJ1-2 | few | TRBV7-2 | TRBD1 | CASSLVGTGGEGYTF | TGTGCCAGCAGCTTAGTTGGGACAGGGGGCGAAGGCTACACCTTC
TRBJ1-1 | . | TRBV5-4 | . | CASSYSSVMNTEAFF | TGTGCCAGCAGCTATTCTTCGGTCATGAACACTGAAGCTTTCTTT
TRBJ2-1 | . | TRBV30 | . | CAWSVGVEQFF | TGTGCCTGGAGTGTGGGAGTTGAGCAGTTCTTC
TRBJ2-7 | . | TRBV13 | . | CASSFRTRGYEQYF | TGTGCCAGCAGCTTCAGAACACGGGGGTACGAGCAGTACTTC
TRBJ1-4 | . | TRBV2 | . | CASMNSLNEKLFF | TGTGCCAGCATGAACAGCCTTAATGAAAAACTGTTTTTT
TRBJ2-4 | . | TRBV5-1 | TRBD1 | CASSSGQGAAKNIQYF | TGCGCCAGCAGCTCTGGACAGGGGGCGGCCAAAAACATTCAGTACTTC
TRBJ1-1 | . | TRBV5-1 | TRBD1 | CASSFARQGEGGTEAFF | TGCGCCAGCAGCTTTGCTAGACAGGGAGAAGGGGGCACTGAAGCTTTCTTT
TRBJ2-1 | . | TRBV6-5 | . | CATFRSVQEQFF | TGTGCCACCTTCCGGAGCGTTCAAGAGCAGTTCTTC
TRBJ2-1 | . | TRBV7-9 | . | CASSRGLSSYNEQFF | TGTGCCAGCAGCCGCGGGTTGAGCTCCTACAATGAGCAGTTCTTC
TRBJ2-7 | . | TRBV2 | TRBD1 | CASSGHRGQSEQYF | TGTGCCAGCAGTGGTCATAGGGGGCAGTCCGAGCAGTACTTC
TRBJ2-1 | . | TRBV5-1 | . | CASSSGDYNEQFF | TGCGCCAGCAGCTCAGGGGACTACAATGAGCAGTTCTTC
TRBJ2-2 | . | TRBV7-8 | . | CASSFYDTRNTGELFF | TGTGCCAGCAGCTTTTACGACACACGGAACACCGGGGAGCTGTTTTTT
TRBJ2-7 | few | TRBV5-1 | . | CASSLDQVNSYEQYF | TGCGCCAGCAGCTTGGATCAGGTTAACTCCTACGAGCAGTACTTC
TRBJ2-1 | . | TRBV9 | TRBD2 | CASSASGVYNEQFF | TGTGCCAGCAGCGCTAGCGGTGTTTACAATGAGCAGTTCTTC
TRBJ2-1 | . | TRBV4-2 | . | CASSQGGLADEQFF | TGTGCCAGCAGCCAAGGCGGCCTAGCTGATGAGCAGTTCTTC
TRBJ1-3 | . | TRBV4-1 | . | CASSQDRGNTIYF | TGCGCCAGCAGCCAAGATAGAGGAAACACCATATATTTT
TRBJ2-1 | . | TRBV13 | . | CASSLRQYYNEQFF | TGTGCCAGCAGCTTGCGGCAGTACTACAATGAGCAGTTCTTC
TRBJ2-5 | . | TRBV19 | TRBD2 | CASGDTSGSWETQYF | TGTGCCTCCGGCGACACTAGCGGGAGTTGGGAGACCCAGTACTTC
TRBJ2-3 | . | TRBV11-3 | TRBD2 | CASSFASGLGSTDTQYF | TGTGCCAGCAGTTTCGCTAGCGGGTTGGGTAGCACAGATACGCAGTATTTT
TRBJ2-7 | . | TRBV27 | . | CASSFAPDAYEQYF | TGTGCCAGCAGTTTTGCCCCAGATGCCTACGAGCAGTACTTC
TRBJ2-2 | once | TRBV28 | . | CASSLKTGELFF | TGTGCCAGCAGTTTGAAGACAGGGGAGCTGTTTTTT
TRBJ2-5 | . | TRBV6-6 | TRBD2 | CASSYELAGQETQYF | TGTGCCAGCAGTTACGAGTTAGCGGGGCAAGAGACCCAGTACTTC
TRBJ2-7 | . | TRBV5-5 | . | CASSMGRSVSSYEQYF | TGTGCCAGCAGTATGGGGCGTTCGGTAAGCTCCTACGAGCAGTACTTC
TRBJ1-1 | . | TRBV19 | . | CASSISGLGTEAFF | TGTGCCAGTAGTATAAGTGGGCTCGGCACTGAAGCTTTCTTT
TRBJ2-5 | . | TRBV27 | . | CASSSSVQETQYF | TGTGCCAGCAGTTCGTCAGTCCAAGAGACCCAGTACTTC